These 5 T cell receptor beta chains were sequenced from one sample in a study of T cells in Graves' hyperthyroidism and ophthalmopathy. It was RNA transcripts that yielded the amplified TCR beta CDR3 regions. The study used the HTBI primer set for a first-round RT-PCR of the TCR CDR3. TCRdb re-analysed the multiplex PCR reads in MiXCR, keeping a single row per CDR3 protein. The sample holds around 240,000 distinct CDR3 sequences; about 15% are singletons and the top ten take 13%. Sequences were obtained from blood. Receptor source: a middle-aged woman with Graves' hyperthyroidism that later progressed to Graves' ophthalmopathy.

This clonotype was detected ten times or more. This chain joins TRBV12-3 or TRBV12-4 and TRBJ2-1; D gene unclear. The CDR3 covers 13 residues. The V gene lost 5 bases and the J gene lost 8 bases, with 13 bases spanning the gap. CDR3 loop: CASSPLTRDEQFF. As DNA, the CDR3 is TGTGCCAGCAGTCCCCTGACCCGCGATGAGCAGTTCTTC.

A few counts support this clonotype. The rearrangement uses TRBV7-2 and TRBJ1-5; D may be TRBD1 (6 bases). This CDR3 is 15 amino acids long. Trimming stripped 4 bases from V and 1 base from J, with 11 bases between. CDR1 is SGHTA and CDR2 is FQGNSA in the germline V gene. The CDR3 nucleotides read TGTGCCAGCAGCTCGACAGGAGTAAGCAATCAGCCCCAGCATTTT. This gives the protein CASSSTGVSNQPQHF. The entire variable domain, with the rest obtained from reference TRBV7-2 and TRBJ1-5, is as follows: GAGVSQSPSNKVTEKGKDVELRCDPISGHTALYWYRQSLGQGLEFLIYFQGNSAPDKSGLPSDRFSAERTGGSVSTLTIQRTQQEDSAVYLCASSSTGVSNQPQHFGDGTRLSIL.

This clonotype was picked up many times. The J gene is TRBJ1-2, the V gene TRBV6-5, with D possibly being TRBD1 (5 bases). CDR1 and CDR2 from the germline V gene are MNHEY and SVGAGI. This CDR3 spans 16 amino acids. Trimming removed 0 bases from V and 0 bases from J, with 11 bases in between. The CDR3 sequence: CASSYSGTVANYGYTF. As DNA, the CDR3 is TGTGCCAGCAGTTACTCGGGGACCGTTGCTAACTATGGCTACACCTTC.

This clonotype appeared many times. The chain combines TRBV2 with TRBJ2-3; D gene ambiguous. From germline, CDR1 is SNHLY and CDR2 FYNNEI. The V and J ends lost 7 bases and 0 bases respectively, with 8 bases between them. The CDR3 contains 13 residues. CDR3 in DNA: TGTGCCAGCACCATCACTAGCACAGATACGCAGTATTTT. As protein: CASTITSTDTQYF.

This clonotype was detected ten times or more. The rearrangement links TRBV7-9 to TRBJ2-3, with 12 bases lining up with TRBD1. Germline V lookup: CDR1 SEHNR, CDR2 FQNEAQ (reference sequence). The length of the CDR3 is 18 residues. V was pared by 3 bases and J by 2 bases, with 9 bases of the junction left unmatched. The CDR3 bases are TGTGCCAGCAGCTTGACCCCGGGACAGGGGGCTATCACAGATACGCAGTATTTT. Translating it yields CASSLTPGQGAITDTQYF.